Sequencing of this TCR beta chain was carried out in a study of blood T cell repertoires in COVID-19 (dated by TCRdb to between 2020 and 2021). Concerning the study at large: Samples from collaborators originated in the United States, Italy and Spain and spanned both the acute and convalescent phases of COVID-19. The material from the prospective study consisted of cDNA or gDNA derived from T cells, B-cell-depleted T cells, or PBMCs. The dataset comprised deeply sampled blood TCRbeta repertoires from subjects exposed to, actively infected with, or recovered from COVID-19. The repertoires were made available in a free public database intended to serve as a resource for research on the immune response to SARS-CoV-2. The samples were drawn from the first 160 participants of the ongoing ImmuneRACE study and from under 1,500 subjects provided by 6 global collaborators. The sample metadata nearly always contained a de-identified subject ID, COVID-19 status, age in years and sex. Where available, HLA class I and class II types were obtained from metadata supplied by the sample provider rather than from assay-based typing.

Concerning this clone: Its antigen specificity is not known. No much larger clone exists at a distance of one base, and base qualities are not known.

Measured from the cysteine to the phenylalanine, the CDR3 is 13 residues long. Only CDR3 DNA remains: 39 bases, in frame from the first base. V is clipped by 2 bases and J by 3 bases, and the sequence between their germline boundaries is 5 bases long. Collaborating institutions collected whole blood in K2EDTA tubes following their own protocols. Collaborator samples were shipped for TCRbeta analysis as frozen whole blood, isolated PBMCs, or DNA extracted from either sample type. TCRbeta CDR3 regions were amplified from genomic DNA using the immunoSEQ Assay, a bias-controlled multiplex PCR. The original methods were these. Within the assay, amplification of reference gene primers was used to estimate how many nucleated cells each sample contained. To quantify the absolute abundance of each unique TCRbeta CDR3 rearrangement, sequence reads were collapsed and filtered. For each sample, productive Simpson clonality was calculated as the square root of Simpson's diversity index across productive rearrangements. This is the immuneACCESS table as TCRdb keeps it, with only in-frame sequences that have V and J called. A part of the clones is gone; compared with another copy, unresolved V genes explain less than half, and the rest is unexplained. Clone size and the V and J calls come from that table; the DNA yielded D and trimming. The sample yields fewer than 40,000 clones; 70% to 90% were counted once. The leading ten clones occupy roughly 30% of the sample.

Overall study outcomes, separate from this receptor: The quantity of clinical and demographic metadata differed by source and by participant and was supplied without curation.

The TCR originated in a man between 65 and 79 years old with active COVID-19. Material for sequencing was peripheral blood. This chain is built from TRBV12-3 or TRBV12-4 and TRBJ1-5, with the D gene call left open. The CDR3 region reads CASSLQVNQPQHF. In nucleotides, the sequence is TGTGCCAGCAGTTTACAGGTCAATCAGCCCCAGCATTTT.